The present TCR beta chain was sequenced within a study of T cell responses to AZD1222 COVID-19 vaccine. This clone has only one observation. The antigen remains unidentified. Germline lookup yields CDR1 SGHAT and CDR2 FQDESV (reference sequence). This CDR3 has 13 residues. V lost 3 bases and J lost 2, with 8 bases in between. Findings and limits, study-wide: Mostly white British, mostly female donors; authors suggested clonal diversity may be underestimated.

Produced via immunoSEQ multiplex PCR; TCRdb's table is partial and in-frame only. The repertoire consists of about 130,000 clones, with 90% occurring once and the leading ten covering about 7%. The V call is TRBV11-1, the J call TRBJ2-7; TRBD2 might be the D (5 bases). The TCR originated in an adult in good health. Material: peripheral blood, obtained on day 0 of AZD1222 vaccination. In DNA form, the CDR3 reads TGTGCCAGCAGCTTCGGAGGAACCTACGAGCAGTACTTC. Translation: CASSFGGTYEQYF.